The clone carrying this T cell receptor beta chain came up a few times. Its antigen is not known. Cultured CD4+ T-cell DNA underwent Oncomine TCR Beta short-read sequencing. Using its own MiXCR run on the PCR reads, TCRdb lists one record per CDR3 protein. The sample has more than 15,000 distinct CDR3 sequences, approximately 40% seen once. This sample is drawn from a study of vaccination and CD4 T cells after COVID-19. Study background: Collection of post-COVID samples occurred a median around 91 days after diagnosis, spanning a range of 35 to 161.

Germline CDR1 reads DFQATT; CDR2 reads SNEGSKA (reference sequence). Trimming shortened V by 2 bases and J by 1 base, and 15 bases separated the two germline ends. This CDR3 contains 15 residues. Indicated treatment: approximately 11-day PBMC culture with coronavirus spike peptide pools or control peptides (ViraFEST assay). The sequence was obtained from a human donor who had recovered from COVID-19. The sample was CD4+ T cells from blood, cultured in vitro, taken after SARS-CoV-2 vaccination. The chain joins TRBV20-1 to TRBJ2-7; D is ambiguous. The CDR3 sequence: CSARRDWAGSYEQYF. CDR3 DNA: TGCAGTGCTAGAAGAGACTGGGCCGGGTCCTACGAGCAGTACTTC.